The clone carrying this T cell receptor (beta chain) was counted only a few times. The data originate from a study of T-cell reconstitution after alpha-beta-depleted transplantation in children. The library targeted TCRbeta and was prepared with unique molecular identifiers. TCRdb ran MiXCR on the PCR reads and lists one entry per CDR3 protein. The table has some 640,000 distinct CDR3 sequences, roughly 17% seen once; the top ten hold under 1.2%. The CDR3 length is 16 residues. V was shortened by 6 bases and J by 1 base, with 16 bases between the two germline ends. The chain links TRBV12-3 or TRBV12-4 to TRBJ1-5, with a tentative D call TRBD1 (5 bases). This TCR was recovered from a human donor who donated a stem cell graft to a child with acute myeloid leukemia. The sequenced sample was PBMCs from the stem cell graft donor, obtained from the stem cell graft. CDR3 residues: CASSRAGEGSNQPQHF. The DNA of the CDR3 is TGTGCCAGCAGCCGCGCGGGGGAAGGGAGCAATCAGCCCCAGCATTTT.